Listed below are T cell receptor beta chains from one sample, sequenced in a study of Ad26.COV2.S vaccination and SARS-CoV-2 variants. This table comes from immunoSEQ multiplex PCR, and its TCRdb copy is limited to in-frame clones, with some not included. The table lists about 100,000 clones, about 78% of them singletons. The input for sequencing was peripheral blood, taken after recovery from COVID-19. The source is a human donor who had recovered from COVID-19. Both conserved end residues are part of each CDR3. D genes are given only for firm matches. The size field is filled for only some rows; it gives once, few, many or a size class.

>-|TRBJ2-7|15|-|TRBV27
CATSPVGAGSYEQYF
TGTGCCACTTCACCCGTGGGGGCTGGCTCCTACGAGCAGTACTTC
>-|TRBJ2-1|17|TRBD2|TRBV5-1
CASSLYAIGGDYNEQFF
TGCGCCAGCAGCTTGTACGCAATCGGGGGGGACTACAATGAGCAGTTCTTC
>-|TRBJ2-3|14|-|TRBV23-1
CASSRLGLVDTQYF
TGCGCCAGCAGTCGGTTAGGGTTGGTTGATACGCAGTATTTT
>few|TRBJ1-1|12|-|TRBV5-6
CASSLGEAEAFF
TGTGCCAGCAGCTTGGGGGAGGCTGAAGCTTTCTTT
>-|TRBJ1-1|13|TRBD1|TRBV24-1
CATSSTGWTEAFF
TGTGCCACCAGTTCGACAGGGTGGACTGAAGCTTTCTTT
>once|TRBJ1-2|13|-|TRBV5-1
CASSLGGTSGYTF
TGCGCCAGCAGCCTCGGGGGAACCAGTGGCTACACCTTC
>-|TRBJ2-7|14|-|TRBV6-5
CASTPGWANYEQYF
TGTGCCAGCACCCCCGGGTGGGCCAACTACGAGCAGTACTTC
>-|TRBJ2-7|15|-|TRBV19
CASSTPRTGNYEQYF
TGTGCCAGTAGTACTCCGCGTACAGGAAACTACGAGCAGTACTTC
>-|TRBJ2-5|15|TRBD2|TRBV3-1/TRBV3-2
CASSLGRGGLETQYF
TGTGCCAGCAGCCTTGGGCGGGGGGGCCTTGAGACCCAGTACTTC
>-|TRBJ2-5|16|-|TRBV4-3
CASSLNVRDYQETQYF
TGCGCCAGCAGCCTCAACGTCCGGGACTACCAAGAGACCCAGTACTTC
>-|TRBJ1-1|14|-|TRBV12-1
CASSERTSYTEAFF
TGTGCCAGCAGCGAAAGGACAAGTTACACTGAAGCTTTCTTT
>-|TRBJ2-3|14|-|TRBV6-5
CASSYSAFSDTQYF
TGTGCCAGCAGTTACTCAGCTTTCTCAGATACGCAGTATTTT
>-|TRBJ2-2|15|-|TRBV5-1
CASSLAGDNTGELFF
TGCGCCAGCAGCTTGGCGGGGGACAACACCGGGGAGCTGTTTTTT
>-|TRBJ1-4|17|-|TRBV11-2
CASSFGGLGATNEKLFF
TGTGCCAGCAGCTTCGGGGGACTAGGGGCAACTAATGAAAAACTGTTTTTT
>-|TRBJ2-7|15|TRBD2|TRBV2
CASATSLAGDGEQYF
TGTGCCAGCGCCACATCTCTGGCGGGGGATGGAGAGCAGTACTTC
>-|TRBJ1-2|13|-|TRBV12-3/TRBV12-4
CALRTAKDYGYTF
TGTGCCCTACGGACAGCGAAGGACTATGGCTACACCTTC
>-|TRBJ1-4|18|TRBD1|TRBV27
CASSFSQGVAPLSAKLFF
TGTGCCAGCAGTTTTTCTCAGGGGGTTGCTCCTTTAAGTGCAAAACTGTTTTTT
>few|TRBJ2-1|19|-|TRBV9
CASSVELLRGPDSYNEQFF
TGTGCCAGCAGCGTAGAGTTACTCAGGGGTCCAGACTCCTACAATGAGCAGTTCTTC
>-|TRBJ2-5|15|TRBD2|TRBV10-3
CAMSPGLAGQETQYF
TGTGCCATGTCTCCAGGACTAGCGGGGCAAGAGACCCAGTACTTC
>-|TRBJ1-2|13|TRBD1|TRBV7-9
CASSKTGRYGYTF
TGTGCCAGCAGCAAGACAGGGAGATATGGCTACACCTTC
>-|TRBJ1-5|14|-|TRBV10-3
CAISEGRINQPQHF
TGTGCCATCAGTGAAGGAAGGATAAATCAGCCCCAGCATTTT
>-|TRBJ2-1|14|TRBD1|TRBV19
CASSIRQGVNEQFF
TGTGCCAGTAGTATTCGTCAGGGGGTCAATGAGCAGTTCTTC
>-|TRBJ2-7|14|-|TRBV7-9
CASSLVAEGFEQYF
TGTGCCAGCAGCTTAGTTGCAGAAGGATTCGAGCAGTACTTC
>-|TRBJ2-5|15|-|TRBV7-2
CASSLAVGARETQYF
TGTGCCAGCAGCCTAGCGGTGGGGGCCCGGGAGACCCAGTACTTC
>-|TRBJ1-6|15|-|TRBV19
CASSIGTGQGSPLHF
TGTGCCAGTAGTATAGGTACAGGGCAAGGTTCACCCCTCCACTTT
>few|TRBJ1-4|13|-|TRBV23-1
CASSLRRAEKLFF
TGCGCCAGTTCCCTCCGACGTGCCGAAAAACTGTTTTTT
>-|TRBJ1-6|14|-|TRBV19
CASSTHAGQAPLHF
TGTGCCAGTAGTACCCATGCCGGTCAGGCACCCCTCCACTTT
>-|TRBJ1-1|16|-|TRBV7-9
CASSLAGGTPWAEAFF
TGTGCCAGCAGCTTAGCCGGGGGTACTCCCTGGGCTGAAGCTTTCTTT
>-|TRBJ2-3|17|-|TRBV20-1
CSASNPQGFSGTDTQYF
TGCAGTGCTAGTAATCCCCAGGGGTTCAGCGGAACAGATACGCAGTATTTT
>-|TRBJ1-2|13|-|TRBV5-5
CASSLTVYSGYTF
TGTGCCAGCAGCCTGACAGTTTATTCGGGCTACACCTTC
>-|TRBJ2-3|15|-|TRBV4-3
CASSQDPGYTDTQYF
TGCGCCAGCAGCCAAGACCCGGGGTACACAGATACGCAGTATTTT
>-|TRBJ2-2|17|TRBD2|TRBV24-1
CATSDPSGGKYTGELFF
TGTGCCACCAGTGATCCTAGCGGGGGGAAATACACCGGGGAGCTGTTTTTT
>once|TRBJ1-5|14|TRBD1|TRBV5-1
CASSPGQGGQPQHF
TGCGCCAGCAGCCCGGGACAGGGGGGTCAGCCCCAGCATTTT
>-|TRBJ1-1|14|-|TRBV28
CASSSPGGGKEAFF
TGTGCCAGCAGTTCCCCCGGGGGGGGTAAGGAAGCTTTCTTT
>-|TRBJ2-6|17|-|TRBV18
CASSPPTGGTGANVLTF
TGTGCCAGCTCACCACCGACGGGTGGGACGGGGGCCAACGTCCTGACTTTC